The rows below give T cell receptor beta chains drawn from one sample of a study of graft-versus-host responses after intestinal transplantation. Their recognized antigens are unknown. Clones were read by immunoSEQ multiplex PCR, and TCRdb kept only the in-frame ones, dropping some. The data contain about 91,000 clones, about 91% of them singletons. The material was unstimulated CD4+ T cells sorted from spleen or lymph node cells, obtained before transplant. The receptors here all came from a human donor who was the organ donor for an intestinal transplant. Each CDR3 is given with its conserved first and last residue. A D gene is named only where the DNA matches it firmly. Clone size is not always given. Where it is, it says once, few, many or a class for expanded clones.

j_call	v_call	clone_size	d_call	cdr3_aa	cdr3_nt
TRBJ2-3	TRBV30	-	-	CAWSVQHTDTQYF	TGTGCCTGGAGTGTACAGCACACAGATACGCAGTATTTT
TRBJ2-6	TRBV10-2	-	TRBD1	CASRKGQGTSGANVLTF	TGCGCCAGCAGGAAAGGACAGGGAACCTCTGGGGCCAACGTCCTGACTTTC
TRBJ2-7	TRBV15	-	TRBD2	CATSRDWGEGYF	TGTGCCACCAGCAGAGACTGGGGGGAGGGGTACTTC
TRBJ1-6	TRBV28	-	TRBD1	CASSFNSNRGTYNSPLHF	TGTGCCAGCAGTTTTAACTCTAACAGGGGCACCTATAATTCACCCCTCCACTTT
TRBJ2-7	TRBV7-3	-	-	CASSLLPSYEQYF	TGTGCCAGCAGCTTACTTCCTTCCTACGAGCAGTACTTC
TRBJ1-2	TRBV5-1	-	TRBD1	CASSLRGGDGYTF	TGCGCCAGCAGCTTGAGAGGGGGCGACGGCTACACCTTC
TRBJ2-1	TRBV11-2	-	TRBD2	CASGGGQAYNEQFF	TGTGCCAGCGGCGGGGGGCAGGCCTACAATGAGCAGTTCTTC
TRBJ1-6	TRBV6-1	-	-	CASQGNLDSPLHF	TGTGCCTCTCAGGGGAATTTGGATTCACCCCTCCACTTT
TRBJ1-1	TRBV11-3	-	TRBD1	CASSLGTGRGNTEAFF	TGTGCCAGCAGCTTAGGGACAGGGAGGGGGAACACTGAAGCTTTCTTT
TRBJ2-2	TRBV4-1	once	TRBD2	CASSQDLAGVYTGELFF	TGCGCCAGCAGCCAAGATTTAGCGGGAGTTTACACCGGGGAGCTGTTTTTT
TRBJ2-3	TRBV6-6	-	-	CASSYERDSTDTQYF	TGTGCCAGCAGTTACGAGCGAGACAGCACAGATACGCAGTATTTT
TRBJ1-5	TRBV10-1	-	-	CASSPRKPQETNQPQHF	TGCGCCAGCAGCCCCCGTAAACCACAGGAAACCAATCAGCCCCAGCATTTT
TRBJ1-3	TRBV15	-	TRBD1	CATSRDGLGGSSGNTIYF	TGCGCCACCAGCAGAGATGGTTTAGGGGGCAGCTCTGGAAACACCATATATTTT
TRBJ2-2	TRBV6-5	-	-	CASSELWNTGELFF	TGTGCCAGCAGTGAACTCTGGAACACCGGGGAGCTGTTTTTT